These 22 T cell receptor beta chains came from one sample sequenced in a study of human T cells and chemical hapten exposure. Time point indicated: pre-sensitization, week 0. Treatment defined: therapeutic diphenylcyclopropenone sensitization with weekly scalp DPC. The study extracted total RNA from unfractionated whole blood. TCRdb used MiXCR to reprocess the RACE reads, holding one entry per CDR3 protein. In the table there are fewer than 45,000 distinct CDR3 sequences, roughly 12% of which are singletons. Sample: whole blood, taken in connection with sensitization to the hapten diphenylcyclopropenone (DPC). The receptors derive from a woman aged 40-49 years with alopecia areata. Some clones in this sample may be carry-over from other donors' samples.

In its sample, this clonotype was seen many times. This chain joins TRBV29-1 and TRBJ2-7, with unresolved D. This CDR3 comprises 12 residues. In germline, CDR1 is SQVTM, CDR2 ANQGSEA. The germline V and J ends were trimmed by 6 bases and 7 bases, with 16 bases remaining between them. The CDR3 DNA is TGCAGCGTCGCCCCCAGAAATGGAGAGCAGTACTTC. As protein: CSVAPRNGEQYF.

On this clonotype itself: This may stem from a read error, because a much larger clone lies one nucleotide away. CDR3 DNA: TGTGCCAGCAGCTTAGATACATTTGACTATGGCTACACCTTC. Translating gives CASSLDTFDYGYTF. V and J are TRBV7-9 and TRBJ1-2; D is undetermined. The V gene's germline CDR1 is SEHNR and CDR2 FQNEAQ (reference sequence). This CDR3 contains 14 residues. Trimming removed 1 base at V and 3 bases at J, with 9 bases between.

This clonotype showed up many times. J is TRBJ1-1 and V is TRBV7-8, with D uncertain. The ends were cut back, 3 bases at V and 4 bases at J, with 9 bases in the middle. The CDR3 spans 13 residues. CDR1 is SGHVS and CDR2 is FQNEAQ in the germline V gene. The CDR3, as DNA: TGTGCCAGCAGCTTTGGGCGAGGCACTGAAGCTTTCTTT. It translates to CASSFGRGTEAFF.

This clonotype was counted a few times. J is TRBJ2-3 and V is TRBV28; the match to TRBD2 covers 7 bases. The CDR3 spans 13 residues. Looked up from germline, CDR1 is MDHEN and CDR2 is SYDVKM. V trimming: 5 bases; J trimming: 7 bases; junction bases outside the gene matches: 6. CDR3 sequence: CASSGRAPNTQYF. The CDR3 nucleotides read TGTGCCAGCAGTGGGAGGGCCCCAAATACGCAGTATTTT.

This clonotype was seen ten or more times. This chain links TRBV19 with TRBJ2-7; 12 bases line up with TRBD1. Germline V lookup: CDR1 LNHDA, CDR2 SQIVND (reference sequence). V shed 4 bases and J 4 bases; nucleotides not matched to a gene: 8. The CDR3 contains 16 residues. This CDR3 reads CASSRYRDRGHYEQYF. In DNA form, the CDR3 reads TGTGCCAGTAGTAGGTACCGGGACAGGGGGCATTACGAGCAGTACTTC.

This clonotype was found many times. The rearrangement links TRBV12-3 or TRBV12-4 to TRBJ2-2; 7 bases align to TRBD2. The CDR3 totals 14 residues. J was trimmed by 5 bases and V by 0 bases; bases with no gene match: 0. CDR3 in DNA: TGTGCCAGCAGTTTAGCGGGAGGGACCGGGGAGCTGTTTTTT. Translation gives CASSLAGGTGELFF.

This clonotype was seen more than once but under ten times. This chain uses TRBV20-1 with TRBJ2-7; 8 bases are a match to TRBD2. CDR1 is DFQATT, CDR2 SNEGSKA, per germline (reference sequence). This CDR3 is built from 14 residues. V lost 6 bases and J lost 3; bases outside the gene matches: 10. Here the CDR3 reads CSALTGLGFYEQYF. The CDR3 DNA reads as TGCAGTGCCCTAACGGGACTAGGCTTCTACGAGCAGTACTTC.

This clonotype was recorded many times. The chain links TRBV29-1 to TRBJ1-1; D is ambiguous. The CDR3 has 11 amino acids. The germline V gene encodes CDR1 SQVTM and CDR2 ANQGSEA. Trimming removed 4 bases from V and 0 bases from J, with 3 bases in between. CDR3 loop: CSVGMNTEAFF. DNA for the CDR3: TGCAGCGTTGGAATGAACACTGAAGCTTTCTTT.

In nucleotides, the CDR3 is TGTGCCAGCAGCTCCGAGGGGGAAGCTTTCTTT. Its translation is CASSSEGEAFF. The gene calls are TRBV28 and TRBJ1-1, with D tentatively TRBD1 (5 bases). Trimming cost V 6 bases and J 8 bases, with 10 bases left between them. The V gene's germline CDR1 is MDHEN and CDR2 SYDVKM. The CDR3 contains 11 residues. Looking up the rest from reference TRBV28 and TRBJ1-1 gives the full variable domain: DVKVTQSSRYLVKRTGEKVFLECVQDMDHENMFWYRQDPGLGLRLIYFSYDVKMKEKGDIPEGYSVSREKKERFSLILESASTNQTSMYLCASSSEGEAFFGQGTRLTVV.

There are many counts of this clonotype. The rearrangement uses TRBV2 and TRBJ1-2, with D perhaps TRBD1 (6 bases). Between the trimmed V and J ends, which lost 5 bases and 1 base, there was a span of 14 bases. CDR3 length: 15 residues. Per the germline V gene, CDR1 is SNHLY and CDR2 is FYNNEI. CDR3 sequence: CASSNQGMFNYGYTF. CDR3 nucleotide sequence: TGTGCCAGCAGTAATCAGGGGATGTTTAACTATGGCTACACCTTC.

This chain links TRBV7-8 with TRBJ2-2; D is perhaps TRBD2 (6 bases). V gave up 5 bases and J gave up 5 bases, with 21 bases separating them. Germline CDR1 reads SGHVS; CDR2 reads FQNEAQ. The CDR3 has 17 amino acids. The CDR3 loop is CASSETEGRSMTGELFF. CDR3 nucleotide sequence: TGTGCCAGCAGCGAGACTGAGGGGAGGAGTATGACCGGGGAGCTGTTTTTT.

This CDR3 is CASSQDTGSTDTQYF. The CDR3, as DNA: TGCGCCAGCAGCCAAGATACTGGCTCAACAGATACGCAGTATTTT. The genes are TRBV4-3 and TRBJ2-3; no clear D. V shed 0 bases and J shed 3 bases, with 10 bases lying between them. Germline V lookup: CDR1 LGHNA, CDR2 YSLEER. CDR3 length: 15 residues.

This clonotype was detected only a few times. CDR3 loop: CASSPTGNNQPQHF. The CDR3 nucleotides read TGTGCCAGCTCACCGACAGGGAACAATCAGCCCCAGCATTTT. The chain recombines TRBV18 with TRBJ1-5, with 7 bases aligning to TRBD1. The CDR3 spans 14 residues. V lost 3 bases to trimming and J lost 3 bases; unmatched junction nucleotides: 2. Germline V gene lookup returns CDR1 KGHSH and CDR2 LQKENI.

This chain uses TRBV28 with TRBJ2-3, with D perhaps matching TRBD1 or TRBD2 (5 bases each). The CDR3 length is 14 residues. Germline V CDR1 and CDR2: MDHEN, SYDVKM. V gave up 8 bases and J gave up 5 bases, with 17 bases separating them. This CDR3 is CASARGPQRDTQYF. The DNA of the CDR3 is TGTGCCAGCGCCCGGGGACCCCAAAGAGATACGCAGTATTTT.

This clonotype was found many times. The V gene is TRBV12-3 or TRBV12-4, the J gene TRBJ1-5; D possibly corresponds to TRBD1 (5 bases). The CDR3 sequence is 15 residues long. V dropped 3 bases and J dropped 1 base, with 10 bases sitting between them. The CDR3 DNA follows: TGTGCCAGCAGTTTGGGGCACGCCAGCAATCAGCCCCAGCATTTT. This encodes CASSLGHASNQPQHF.

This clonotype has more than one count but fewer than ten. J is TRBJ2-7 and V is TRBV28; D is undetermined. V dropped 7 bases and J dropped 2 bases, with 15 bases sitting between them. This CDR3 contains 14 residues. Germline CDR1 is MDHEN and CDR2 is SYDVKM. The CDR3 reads CASTRGVSTYEQYF. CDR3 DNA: TGTGCCAGCACCCGTGGGGTTTCCACCTACGAGCAGTACTTC. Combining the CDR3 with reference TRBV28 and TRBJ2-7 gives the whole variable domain DVKVTQSSRYLVKRTGEKVFLECVQDMDHENMFWYRQDPGLGLRLIYFSYDVKMKEKGDIPEGYSVSREKKERFSLILESASTNQTSMYLCASTRGVSTYEQYFGPGTRLTVT.

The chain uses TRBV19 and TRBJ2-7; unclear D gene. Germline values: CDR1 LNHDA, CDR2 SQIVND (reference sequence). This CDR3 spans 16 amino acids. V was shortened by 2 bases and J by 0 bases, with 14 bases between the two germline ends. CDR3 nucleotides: TGTGCCAGTAGTATAATGGGCAGGTCGAGCTCCTACGAGCAGTACTTC. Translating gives CASSIMGRSSSYEQYF. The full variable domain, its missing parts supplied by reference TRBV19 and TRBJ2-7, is DGGITQSPKYLFRKEGQNVTLSCEQNLNHDAMYWYRQDPGQGLRLIYYSQIVNDFQKGDIAEGYSVSREKKESFPLTVTSAQKNPTAFYLCASSIMGRSSSYEQYFGPGTRLTVT.

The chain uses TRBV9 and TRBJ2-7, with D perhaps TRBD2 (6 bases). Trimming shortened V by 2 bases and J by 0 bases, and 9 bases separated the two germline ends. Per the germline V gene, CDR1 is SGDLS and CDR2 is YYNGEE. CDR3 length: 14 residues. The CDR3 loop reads CASSVDGSSYEQYF. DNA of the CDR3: TGTGCCAGCAGCGTTGACGGGAGCTCCTACGAGCAGTACTTC.

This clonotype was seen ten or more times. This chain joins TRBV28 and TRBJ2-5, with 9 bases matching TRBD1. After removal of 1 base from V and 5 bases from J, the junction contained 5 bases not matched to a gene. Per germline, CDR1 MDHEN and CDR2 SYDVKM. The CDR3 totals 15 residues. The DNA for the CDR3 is TGTGCCAGCAGTTTATCGGGACAGGGTCTGGAGACCCAGTACTTC. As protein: CASSLSGQGLETQYF.

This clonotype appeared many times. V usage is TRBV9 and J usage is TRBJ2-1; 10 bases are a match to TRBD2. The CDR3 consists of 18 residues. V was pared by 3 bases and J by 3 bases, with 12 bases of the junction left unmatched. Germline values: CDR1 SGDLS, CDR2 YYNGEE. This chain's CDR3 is CASSATLLAGAYYNEQFF. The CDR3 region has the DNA TGTGCCAGCAGCGCGACCCTCCTAGCGGGGGCCTACTACAATGAGCAGTTCTTC.

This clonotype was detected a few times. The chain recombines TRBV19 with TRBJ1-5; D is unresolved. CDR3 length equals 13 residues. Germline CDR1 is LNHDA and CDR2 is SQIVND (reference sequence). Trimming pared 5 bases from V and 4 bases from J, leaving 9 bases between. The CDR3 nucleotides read TGTGCCAGTAGTGATCGAGTGAATCAGCCCCAGCATTTT. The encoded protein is CASSDRVNQPQHF.

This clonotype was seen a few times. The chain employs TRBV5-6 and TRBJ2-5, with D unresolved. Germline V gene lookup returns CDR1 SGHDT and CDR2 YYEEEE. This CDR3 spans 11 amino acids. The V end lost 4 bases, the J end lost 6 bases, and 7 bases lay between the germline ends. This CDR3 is CASSVGKTQYF. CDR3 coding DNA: TGTGCCAGCAGCGTAGGGAAGACCCAGTACTTC. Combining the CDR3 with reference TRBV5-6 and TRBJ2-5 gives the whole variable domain DAGVTQSPTHLIKTRGQQVTLRCSPKSGHDTVSWYQQALGQGPQFIFQYYEEEERQRGNFPDRFSGHQFPNYSSELNVNALLLGDSALYLCASSVGKTQYFGPGTRLLVL.